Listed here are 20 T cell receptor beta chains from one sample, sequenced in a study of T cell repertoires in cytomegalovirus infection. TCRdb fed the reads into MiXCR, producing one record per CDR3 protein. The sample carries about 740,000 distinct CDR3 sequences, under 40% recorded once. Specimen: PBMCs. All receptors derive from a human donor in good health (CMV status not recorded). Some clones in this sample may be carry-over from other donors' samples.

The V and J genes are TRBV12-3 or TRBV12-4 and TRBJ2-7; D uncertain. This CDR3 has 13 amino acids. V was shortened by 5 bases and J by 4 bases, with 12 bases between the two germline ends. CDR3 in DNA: TGTGCCAGCAGTCTCCTCGCCCCGTACGAGCAGTACTTC. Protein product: CASSLLAPYEQYF.

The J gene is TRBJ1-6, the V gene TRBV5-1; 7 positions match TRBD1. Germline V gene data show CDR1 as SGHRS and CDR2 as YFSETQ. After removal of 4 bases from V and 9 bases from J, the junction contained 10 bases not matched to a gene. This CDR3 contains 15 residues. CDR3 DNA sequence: TGCGCCAGCAGCCAAACTACGACAGGGAGTTCACCCCTCCACTTT. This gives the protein CASSQTTTGSSPLHF.

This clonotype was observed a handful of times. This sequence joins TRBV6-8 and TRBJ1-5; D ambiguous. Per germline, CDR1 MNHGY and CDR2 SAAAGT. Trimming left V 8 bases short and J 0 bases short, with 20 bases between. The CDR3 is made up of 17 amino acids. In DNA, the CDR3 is TGTGCCAGCGCAGGACCCCCACCGCGATATAGCAATCAGCCCCAGCATTTT. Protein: CASAGPPPRYSNQPQHF.

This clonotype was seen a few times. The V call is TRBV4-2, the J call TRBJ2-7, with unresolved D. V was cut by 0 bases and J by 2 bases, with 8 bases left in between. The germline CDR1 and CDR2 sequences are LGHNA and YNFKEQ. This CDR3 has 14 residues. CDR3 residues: CASSQELGTYEQYF. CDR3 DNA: TGTGCCAGCAGCCAAGAATTGGGAACCTACGAGCAGTACTTC.

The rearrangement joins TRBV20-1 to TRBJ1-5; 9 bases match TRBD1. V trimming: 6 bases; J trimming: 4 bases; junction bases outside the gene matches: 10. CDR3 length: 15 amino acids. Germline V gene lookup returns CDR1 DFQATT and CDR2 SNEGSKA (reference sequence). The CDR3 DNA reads TGCAGTGCCGCCCCGGGACAGGGCCGAAATCAGCCCCAGCATTTT. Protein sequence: CSAAPGQGRNQPQHF.

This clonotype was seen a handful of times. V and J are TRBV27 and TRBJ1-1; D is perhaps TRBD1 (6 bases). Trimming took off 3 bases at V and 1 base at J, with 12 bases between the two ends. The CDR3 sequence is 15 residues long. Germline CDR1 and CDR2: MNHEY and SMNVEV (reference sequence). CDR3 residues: CASSFRGGSNTEAFF. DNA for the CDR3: TGTGCCAGCAGTTTCAGGGGAGGGTCGAACACTGAAGCTTTCTTT.

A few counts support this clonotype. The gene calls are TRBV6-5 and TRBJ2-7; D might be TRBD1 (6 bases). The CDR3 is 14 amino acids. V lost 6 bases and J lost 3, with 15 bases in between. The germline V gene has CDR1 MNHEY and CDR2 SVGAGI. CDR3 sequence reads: CASSPRQDLYEQYF. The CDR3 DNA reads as TGTGCCAGCAGCCCTCGACAGGACCTCTACGAGCAGTACTTC.

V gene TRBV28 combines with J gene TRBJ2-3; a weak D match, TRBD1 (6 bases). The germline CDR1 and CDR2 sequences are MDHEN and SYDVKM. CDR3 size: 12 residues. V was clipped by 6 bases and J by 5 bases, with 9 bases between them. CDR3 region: CASSQGLDTQYF. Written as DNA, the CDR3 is TGTGCCAGCAGCCAGGGGTTAGATACGCAGTATTTT.

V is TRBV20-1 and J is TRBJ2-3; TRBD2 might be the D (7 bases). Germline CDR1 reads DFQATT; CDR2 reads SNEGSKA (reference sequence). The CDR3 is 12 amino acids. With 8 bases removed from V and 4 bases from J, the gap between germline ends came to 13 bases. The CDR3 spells CSSKGGADTQYF. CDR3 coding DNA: TGCAGTTCCAAAGGGGGGGCAGATACGCAGTATTTT.

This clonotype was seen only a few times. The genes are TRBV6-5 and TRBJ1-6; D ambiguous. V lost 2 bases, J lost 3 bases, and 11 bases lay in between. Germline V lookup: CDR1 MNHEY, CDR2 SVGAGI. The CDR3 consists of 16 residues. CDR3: CASSYAPPNYNSPLHF. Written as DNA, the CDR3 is TGTGCCAGCAGTTACGCGCCACCTAACTATAATTCACCCCTCCACTTT.

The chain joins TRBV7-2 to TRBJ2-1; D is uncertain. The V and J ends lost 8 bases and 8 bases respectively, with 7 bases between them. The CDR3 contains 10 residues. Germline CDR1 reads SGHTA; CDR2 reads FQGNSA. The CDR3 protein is CASGRDEQFF. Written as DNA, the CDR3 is TGTGCCAGCGGCAGAGATGAGCAGTTCTTC. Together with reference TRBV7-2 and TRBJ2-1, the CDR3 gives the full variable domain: GAGVSQSPSNKVTEKGKDVELRCDPISGHTALYWYRQSLGQGLEFLIYFQGNSAPDKSGLPSDRFSAERTGGSVSTLTIQRTQQEDSAVYLCASGRDEQFFGPGTRLTVL.

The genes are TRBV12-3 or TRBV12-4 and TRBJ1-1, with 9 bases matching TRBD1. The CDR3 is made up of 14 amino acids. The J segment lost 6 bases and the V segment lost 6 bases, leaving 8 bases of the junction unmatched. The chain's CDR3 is CASRTTRTGAEAFF. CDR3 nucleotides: TGTGCCAGCAGAACCACTAGGACAGGGGCTGAAGCTTTCTTT.

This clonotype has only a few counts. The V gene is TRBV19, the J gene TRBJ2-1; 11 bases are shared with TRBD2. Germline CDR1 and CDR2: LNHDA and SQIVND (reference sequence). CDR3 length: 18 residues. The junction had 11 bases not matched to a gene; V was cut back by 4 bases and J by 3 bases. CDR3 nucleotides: TGTGCCAGTAGTAACCCCACCGTAGCGGGAGGGATCTACAATGAGCAGTTCTTC. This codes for CASSNPTVAGGIYNEQFF.

The CDR3 region is CASSWTRGEAFF. The CDR3 DNA reads as TGTGCCAGCAGCTGGACGAGGGGAGAAGCTTTCTTT. This sequence joins TRBV5-6 and TRBJ1-1; possible D gene TRBD1, 5 bases. This CDR3 has 12 residues. Germline V lookup: CDR1 SGHDT, CDR2 YYEEEE. Trimming cost V 3 bases and J 8 bases, with 11 bases left between them.

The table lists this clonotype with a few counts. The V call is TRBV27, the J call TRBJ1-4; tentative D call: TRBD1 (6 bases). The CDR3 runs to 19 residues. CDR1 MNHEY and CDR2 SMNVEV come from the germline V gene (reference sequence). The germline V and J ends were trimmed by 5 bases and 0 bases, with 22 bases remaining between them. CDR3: CASSPRSDRLGTTNEKLFF. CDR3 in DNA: TGTGCCAGCAGTCCGCGATCCGACAGGTTGGGGACAACTAATGAAAAACTGTTTTTT.

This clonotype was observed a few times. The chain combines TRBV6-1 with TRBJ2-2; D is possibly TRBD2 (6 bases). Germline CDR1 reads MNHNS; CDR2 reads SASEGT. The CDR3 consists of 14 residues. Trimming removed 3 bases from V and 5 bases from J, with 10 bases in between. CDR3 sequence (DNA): TGTGCCAGCAGTGAGACTAGGGGAACCGGGGAGCTGTTTTTT. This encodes CASSETRGTGELFF.

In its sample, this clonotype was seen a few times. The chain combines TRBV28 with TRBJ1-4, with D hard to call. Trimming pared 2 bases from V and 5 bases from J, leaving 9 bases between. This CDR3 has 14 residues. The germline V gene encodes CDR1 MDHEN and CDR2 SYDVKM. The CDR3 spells CASSLASGNEKLFF. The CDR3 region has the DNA TGTGCCAGCAGTTTAGCATCCGGGAATGAAAAACTGTTTTTT. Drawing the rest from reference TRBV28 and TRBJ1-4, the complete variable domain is DVKVTQSSRYLVKRTGEKVFLECVQDMDHENMFWYRQDPGLGLRLIYFSYDVKMKEKGDIPEGYSVSREKKERFSLILESASTNQTSMYLCASSLASGNEKLFFGSGTQLSVL.

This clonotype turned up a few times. The CDR3, as DNA: TGTGCCAGCAGCACCCCGACCGGGACAGGACTCTATGGCTACACCTTC. Protein: CASSTPTGTGLYGYTF. The genes are TRBV28 and TRBJ1-2; the match to TRBD1 covers 8 bases. From germline, CDR1 is MDHEN and CDR2 SYDVKM. Trimming cost V 6 bases and J 4 bases; bases outside gene matches: 13. This CDR3 contains 16 residues.

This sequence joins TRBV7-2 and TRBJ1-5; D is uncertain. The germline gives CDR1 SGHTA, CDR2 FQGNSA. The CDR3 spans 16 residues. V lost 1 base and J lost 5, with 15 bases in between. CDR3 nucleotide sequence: TGTGCCAGCAGCTTAGTTAGAGGGTCAGCCCATCAGCCCCAGCATTTT. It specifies CASSLVRGSAHQPQHF.

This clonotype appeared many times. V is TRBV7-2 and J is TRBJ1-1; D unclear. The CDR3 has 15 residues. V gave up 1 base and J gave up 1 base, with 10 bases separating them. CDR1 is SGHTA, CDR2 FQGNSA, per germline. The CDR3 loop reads CASSLVGPGNTEAFF. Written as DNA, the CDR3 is TGTGCCAGCAGCTTAGTCGGCCCGGGGAACACTGAAGCTTTCTTT.